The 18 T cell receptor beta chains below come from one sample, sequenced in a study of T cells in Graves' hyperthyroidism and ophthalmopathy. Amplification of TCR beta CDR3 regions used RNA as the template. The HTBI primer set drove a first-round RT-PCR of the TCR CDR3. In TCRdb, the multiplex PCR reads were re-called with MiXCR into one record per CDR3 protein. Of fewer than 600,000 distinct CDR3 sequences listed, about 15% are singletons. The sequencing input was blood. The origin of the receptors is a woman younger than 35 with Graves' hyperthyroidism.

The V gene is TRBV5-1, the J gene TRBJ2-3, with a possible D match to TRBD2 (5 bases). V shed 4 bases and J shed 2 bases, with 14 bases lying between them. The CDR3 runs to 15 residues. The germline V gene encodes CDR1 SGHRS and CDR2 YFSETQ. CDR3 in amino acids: CASSGAALSTDTQYF. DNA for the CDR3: TGCGCCAGCAGCGGAGCGGCGCTTTCCACAGATACGCAGTATTTT.

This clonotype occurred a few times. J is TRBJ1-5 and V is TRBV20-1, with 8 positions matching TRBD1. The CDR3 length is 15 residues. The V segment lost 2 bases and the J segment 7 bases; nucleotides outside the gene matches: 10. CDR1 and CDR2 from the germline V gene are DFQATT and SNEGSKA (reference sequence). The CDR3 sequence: CSARPPTGEGQPQHF. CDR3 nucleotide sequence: TGCAGTGCTAGACCCCCGACAGGGGAGGGCCAGCCCCAGCATTTT.

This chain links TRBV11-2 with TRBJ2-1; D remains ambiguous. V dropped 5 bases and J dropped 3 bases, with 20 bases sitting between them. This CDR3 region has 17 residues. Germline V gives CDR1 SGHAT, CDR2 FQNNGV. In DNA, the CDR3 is TGTGCCAGCAGCCCCCCTGGTGGAGACCTCCACTACAATGAGCAGTTCTTC. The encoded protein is CASSPPGGDLHYNEQFF.

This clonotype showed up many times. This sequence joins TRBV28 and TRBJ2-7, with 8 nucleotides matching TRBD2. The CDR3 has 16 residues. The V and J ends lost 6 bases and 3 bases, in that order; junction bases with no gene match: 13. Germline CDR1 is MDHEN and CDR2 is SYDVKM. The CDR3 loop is CASSYQTIAGIYEQYF. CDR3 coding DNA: TGTGCCAGCAGCTATCAAACAATAGCGGGAATCTACGAGCAGTACTTC.

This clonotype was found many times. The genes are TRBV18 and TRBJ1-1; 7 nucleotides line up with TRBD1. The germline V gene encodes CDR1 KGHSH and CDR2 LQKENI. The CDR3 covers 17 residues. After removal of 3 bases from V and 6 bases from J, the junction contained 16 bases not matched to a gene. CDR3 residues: CASSPTEWDRLPSEAFF. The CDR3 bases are TGTGCCAGCTCACCGACGGAGTGGGACAGATTGCCTTCTGAAGCTTTCTTT.

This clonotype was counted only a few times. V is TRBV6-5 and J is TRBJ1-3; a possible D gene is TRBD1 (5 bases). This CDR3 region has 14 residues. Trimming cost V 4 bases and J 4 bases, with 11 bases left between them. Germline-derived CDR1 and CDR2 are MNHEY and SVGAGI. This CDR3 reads CASSFRRGGNTIYF. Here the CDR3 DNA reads TGTGCCAGCAGTTTCAGACGGGGGGGAAACACCATATATTTT.

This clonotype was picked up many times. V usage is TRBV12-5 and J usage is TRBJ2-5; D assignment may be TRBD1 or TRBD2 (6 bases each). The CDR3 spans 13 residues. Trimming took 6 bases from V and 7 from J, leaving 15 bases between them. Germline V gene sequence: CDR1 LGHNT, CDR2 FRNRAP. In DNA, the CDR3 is TGTGCTAGTGGGACCGGGGGCGCTGGGACCCAGTACTTC. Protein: CASGTGGAGTQYF.

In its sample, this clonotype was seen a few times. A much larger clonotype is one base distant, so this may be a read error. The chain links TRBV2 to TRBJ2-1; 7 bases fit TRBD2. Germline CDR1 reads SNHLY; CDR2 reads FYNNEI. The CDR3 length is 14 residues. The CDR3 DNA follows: TGTGCCAGCGGGGGACTATCCTCCTACGATGAGCAGTTCTTC. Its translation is CASGGLSSYDEQFF. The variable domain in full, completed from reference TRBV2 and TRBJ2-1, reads EPEVTQTPSHQVTQMGQEVILRCVPISNHLYFYWYRQILGQKVEFLVSFYNNEISEKSEIFDDQFSVERPDGSNFTLKIRSTKLEDSAMYFCASGGLSSYDEQFFGPGTRLTVL.

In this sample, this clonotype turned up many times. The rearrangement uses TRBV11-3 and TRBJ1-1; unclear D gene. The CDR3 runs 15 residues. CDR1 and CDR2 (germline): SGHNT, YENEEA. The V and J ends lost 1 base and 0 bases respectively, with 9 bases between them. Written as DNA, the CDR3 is TGTGCCAGCAGCTTAGGGAGGAACATGAACACTGAAGCTTTCTTT. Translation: CASSLGRNMNTEAFF. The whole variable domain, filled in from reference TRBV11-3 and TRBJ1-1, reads EAGVVQSPRYKIIEKKQPVAFWCNPISGHNTLYWYLQNLGQGPELLIRYENEEAVDDSQLPKDRFSAERLKGVDSTLKIQPAELGDSAVYLCASSLGRNMNTEAFFGQGTRLTVV.

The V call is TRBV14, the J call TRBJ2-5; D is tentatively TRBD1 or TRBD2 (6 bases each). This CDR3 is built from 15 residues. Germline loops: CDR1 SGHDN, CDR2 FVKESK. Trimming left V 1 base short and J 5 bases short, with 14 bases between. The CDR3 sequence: CASSQVSGGAETQYF. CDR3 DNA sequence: TGTGCCAGCAGCCAAGTTTCCGGGGGCGCTGAGACCCAGTACTTC.

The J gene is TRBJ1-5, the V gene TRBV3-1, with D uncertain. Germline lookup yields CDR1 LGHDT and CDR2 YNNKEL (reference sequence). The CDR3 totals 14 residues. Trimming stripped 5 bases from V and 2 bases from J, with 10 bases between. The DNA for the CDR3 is TGTGCCAGCAGCTCCCACCTGGGCAATCAGCCCCAGCATTTT. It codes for CASSSHLGNQPQHF.

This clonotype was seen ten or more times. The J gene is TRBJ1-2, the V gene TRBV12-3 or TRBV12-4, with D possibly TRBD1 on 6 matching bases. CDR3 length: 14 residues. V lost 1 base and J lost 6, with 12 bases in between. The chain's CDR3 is CASSLDRDWNGYTF. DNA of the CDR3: TGTGCCAGCAGTTTAGACAGGGATTGGAATGGCTACACCTTC.

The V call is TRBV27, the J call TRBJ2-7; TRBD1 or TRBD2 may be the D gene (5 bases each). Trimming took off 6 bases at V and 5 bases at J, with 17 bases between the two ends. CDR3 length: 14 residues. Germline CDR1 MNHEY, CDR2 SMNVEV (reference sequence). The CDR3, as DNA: TGTGCCAGCAGGACTACAGGTTTTTTCGACGAGCAGTACTTC. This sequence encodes CASRTTGFFDEQYF.

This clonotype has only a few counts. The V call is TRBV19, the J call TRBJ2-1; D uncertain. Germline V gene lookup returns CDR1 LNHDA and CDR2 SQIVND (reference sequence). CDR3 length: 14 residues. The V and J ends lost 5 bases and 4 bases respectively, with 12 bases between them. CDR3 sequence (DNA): TGTGCCAGTAGTGCCGCACAACCGTACAATGAGCAGTTCTTC. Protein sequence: CASSAAQPYNEQFF.

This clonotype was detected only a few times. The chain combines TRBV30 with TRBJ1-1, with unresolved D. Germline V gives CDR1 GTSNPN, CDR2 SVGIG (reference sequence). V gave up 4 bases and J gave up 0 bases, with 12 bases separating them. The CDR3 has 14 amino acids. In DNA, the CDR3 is TGTGCCTGGACCCTTGTACAGATGAACACTGAAGCTTTCTTT. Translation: CAWTLVQMNTEAFF.

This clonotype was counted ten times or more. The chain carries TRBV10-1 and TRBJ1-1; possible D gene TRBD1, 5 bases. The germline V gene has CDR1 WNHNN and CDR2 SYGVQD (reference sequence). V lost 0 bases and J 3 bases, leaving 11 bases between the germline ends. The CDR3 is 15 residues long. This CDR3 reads CASSESLGRYTEAFF. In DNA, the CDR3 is TGCGCCAGCAGTGAGTCGCTGGGACGGTACACTGAAGCTTTCTTT.

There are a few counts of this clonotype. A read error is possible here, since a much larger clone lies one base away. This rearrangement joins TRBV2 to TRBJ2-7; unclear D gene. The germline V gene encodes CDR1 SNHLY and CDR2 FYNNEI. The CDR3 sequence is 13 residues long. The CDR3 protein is CVSSELSSYEQYF. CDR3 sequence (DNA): TGTGTCAGCAGTGAGTTGTCCTCCTACGAGCAGTACTTC.

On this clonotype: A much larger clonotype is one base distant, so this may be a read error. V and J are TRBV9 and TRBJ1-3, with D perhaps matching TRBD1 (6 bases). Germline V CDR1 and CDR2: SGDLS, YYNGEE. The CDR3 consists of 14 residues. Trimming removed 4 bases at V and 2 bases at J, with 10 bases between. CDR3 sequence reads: CASSSRTAGNTIYF. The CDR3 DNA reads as TGTGCCAGCAGCTCCCGGACAGCTGGAAACACCATATATTTT.